One sample yielded the 24 T cell receptor beta chains listed below, sequenced in a study of cytomegalovirus exposure and HLA in healthy donors. The PCR made use of 60 Vbeta and 13 Jbeta primers. The assay was immunoSEQ multiplex PCR, and TCRdb's table has in-frame clones only and misses some. Of 100,000 to 140,000 clones in the sample, more than 70% were seen once. The sample comprised PBMCs. The receptors originated from a man between 18 and 29 years old in good health and CMV-seronegative.

The rearrangement uses TRBV4-3 and TRBJ2-7; TRBD1 matches 10 bases. The V and J ends lost 5 bases and 4 bases, in that order; junction bases with no gene match: 11. Per the germline V gene, CDR1 is LGHNA and CDR2 is YSLEER. The CDR3 is made up of 16 amino acids. The CDR3 loop reads CASSYSGTGEIYEQYF. As DNA, the CDR3 is TGCGCCAGCAGCTACTCCGGGACAGGGGAAATATACGAGCAGTACTTC.

The chain is built from TRBV6-1 and TRBJ1-2; TRBD1 matches 12 bases. CDR1 and CDR2 from the germline V gene are MNHNS and SASEGT. The length of the CDR3 is 15 residues. J gave up 8 bases and V 3 bases, and 7 bases lay outside the gene matches. The DNA of the CDR3 is TGTGCCAGCAGTGAGAAGGGACAGGGGGCGCAGGGCTACACCTTC. Its protein product is CASSEKGQGAQGYTF.

The chain combines TRBV7-9 with TRBJ2-7; the match to TRBD1 covers 7 bases. Looked up from germline, CDR1 is SEHNR and CDR2 is FQNEAQ (reference sequence). The CDR3 has 14 amino acids. The J segment lost 2 bases and the V segment lost 4 bases, leaving 5 bases of the junction unmatched. The CDR3 DNA sequence: TGTGCCAGCAGCTATGTGACAGGGACCTACGAGCAGTACTTC. It yields the protein CASSYVTGTYEQYF.

The chain carries TRBV5-1 and TRBJ1-3; no firm D call. Deletions cut 4 bases from V and 4 bases from J, with 9 bases between. The V gene's germline CDR1 is SGHRS and CDR2 YFSETQ. This CDR3 has 13 amino acids. CDR3 in amino acids: CASSPSMGNTIYF. The CDR3 region has the DNA TGCGCCAGCAGCCCGTCTATGGGAAACACCATATATTTT.

The chain employs TRBV5-6 and TRBJ1-1; 7 bases line up with TRBD1. CDR3 length: 14 residues. The germline V gene encodes CDR1 SGHDT and CDR2 YYEEEE. With V trimmed by 2 bases and J by 2 bases, 3 bases remained unmatched. The CDR3 loop reads CASSLGQVNTEAFF. The CDR3 DNA follows: TGTGCCAGCAGCTTAGGACAGGTCAACACTGAAGCTTTCTTT.

This rearrangement joins TRBV2 to TRBJ2-7, with 11 bases fitting TRBD1. This CDR3 is 14 amino acids long. Per the germline V gene, CDR1 is SNHLY and CDR2 is FYNNEI. J lost 8 bases, V lost 3 bases, and 6 bases had no gene match. This CDR3 is CASSEDRGRLKQYF. As DNA, the CDR3 is TGTGCCAGCAGTGAGGACAGGGGGCGTCTTAAGCAGTACTTC.

The rearrangement joins TRBV10-3 to TRBJ2-2; 11 bases are a match to TRBD1. This CDR3 contains 14 residues. Germline CDR1 reads ENHRY; CDR2 reads SYGVKD. V gave up 6 bases and J gave up 4 bases; unmatched junction bases: 1. CDR3 DNA sequence: TGTGCCATCAGGGGACAGGGGGGCACCGGGGAGCTGTTTTTT. Translating it yields CAIRGQGGTGELFF.

This clone was counted once. One end of the junction does not line up with germline, which may come from a read error. Within the sample, other DNA sequences also encode this same CDR3. The rearrangement uses TRBV4-2 and TRBJ2-2, with TRBD2 matching 11 bases. The CDR3 is 16 amino acids. Germline CDR1 reads LGHNA; CDR2 reads YNFKEQ. The CDR3, as DNA: TGTGCCAGCAGCACTAGCGGGGGCCTGAACACCGGGGAGCTGTTTTTC. This sequence encodes CASSTSGGLNTGELFF.

The chain is built from TRBV6-5 and TRBJ1-2; 10 bases fit TRBD1. V gave up 6 bases and J gave up 2 bases; unmatched junction bases: 6. The CDR3 sequence is 15 residues long. Germline CDR1 reads MNHEY; CDR2 reads SVGAGI. CDR3 DNA: TGTGCCAGCAGCTACGGGGGACAGGGGAACTATGGCTACACCTTC. Translating gives CASSYGGQGNYGYTF.

This chain connects TRBV5-1 to TRBJ2-5; 7 bases match TRBD2. Germline V gene lookup returns CDR1 SGHRS and CDR2 YFSETQ. The V gene end was trimmed by 4 bases and the J gene end by 5 bases; junction bases not matched to a gene: 8. The CDR3 loop spans 14 amino acids. This chain's CDR3 is CASSIGLVAETQYF. For the CDR3, the DNA is TGCGCCAGCAGCATAGGACTAGTCGCCGAGACCCAGTACTTC.

The J gene is TRBJ2-7, the V gene TRBV29-1; possibly TRBD2 for D (5 bases). V was pared by 7 bases and J by 2 bases, with 9 bases between. CDR3 length equals 11 residues. CDR1 and CDR2 (germline): SQVTM, ANQGSEA. The CDR3 protein is CSALAAYEQYF. CDR3 coding DNA: TGCAGCGCCCTAGCCGCCTACGAGCAGTACTTC.

The V call is TRBV28, the J call TRBJ1-6; D remains ambiguous. Germline V gene sequence: CDR1 MDHEN, CDR2 SYDVKM. The CDR3 totals 16 residues. Trimming cost V 2 bases and J 1 base, with 9 bases left between them. The chain's CDR3 is CASSLGGISYNSPLHF. CDR3 bases: TGTGCCAGCAGTTTAGGAGGGATATCCTATAATTCACCCCTCCACTTT.

The chain couples TRBV18 to TRBJ1-6, with a weak D call TRBD1 (6 bases). V was trimmed by 1 base and J by 7 bases, leaving 8 bases between them. The CDR3 runs to 14 residues. Per germline, CDR1 KGHSH and CDR2 LQKENI. DNA of the CDR3: TGTGCCAGCTCACCACGCCAGGGGAATTCACCCCTCCACTTT. It translates to CASSPRQGNSPLHF.

The chain employs TRBV21-1 and TRBJ2-4; the D segment call TRBD1 is taken from the table without a DNA check. TRBV21-1 is described as a pseudogene. CDR3 length equals 17 residues. CDR3 bases: TGTGCCAGCAAATCGTCCTGGACAGGCCCCTCCAGCGGTATTCAGTACTTC. Its translation is CASKSSWTGPSSGIQYF.

V and J are TRBV19 and TRBJ1-2; 7 nucleotides match TRBD1. J lost 4 bases, V lost 6 bases, and 11 bases had no gene match. Germline loops: CDR1 LNHDA, CDR2 SQIVND (reference sequence). This CDR3 has 15 amino acids. Here the CDR3 DNA reads TGTGCCAGTAGAACAGGGGCCATAGGTCTCTATGGCTACACCTTC. Translating gives CASRTGAIGLYGYTF. Based on the CDR3 plus reference TRBV19 and TRBJ1-2, the full variable domain is DGGITQSPKYLFRKEGQNVTLSCEQNLNHDAMYWYRQDPGQGLRLIYYSQIVNDFQKGDIAEGYSVSREKKESFPLTVTSAQKNPTAFYLCASRTGAIGLYGYTFGSGTRLTVV.

J is TRBJ1-1 and V is TRBV7-2; a weak D match, TRBD1 (5 bases). V lost 5 bases to trimming and J lost 6 bases, with 28 bases between them. The germline V gene has CDR1 SGHTA and CDR2 FQGNSA. The CDR3 sequence is 18 residues long. In DNA, the CDR3 is TGTGCCAGCAGCCCGACCCCTTTCGGGGGAAAAAGTAGCGCTGAAGCTTTCTTT. It is translated as CASSPTPFGGKSSAEAFF.

The rearrangement joins TRBV7-2 to TRBJ2-1, with unresolved D. The CDR3 is 11 amino acids. The germline V gene encodes CDR1 SGHTA and CDR2 FQGNSA. Deletions cut 7 bases from V and 6 bases from J, with 7 bases between. DNA for the CDR3: TGTGCCAGCACCTTGGCCAATGAGCAGTTCTTC. Encoded protein: CASTLANEQFF. Drawing the rest from reference TRBV7-2 and TRBJ2-1, the complete variable domain is GAGVSQSPSNKVTEKGKDVELRCDPISGHTALYWYRQSLGQGLEFLIYFQGNSAPDKSGLPSDRFSAERTGGSVSTLTIQRTQQEDSAVYLCASTLANEQFFGPGTRLTVL.

The chain recombines TRBV5-1 with TRBJ2-7; tentative D call: TRBD2 (6 bases). V lost 4 bases to trimming and J lost 6 bases, with 11 bases between them. This CDR3 contains 12 residues. Per germline, CDR1 SGHRS and CDR2 YFSETQ. The CDR3 nucleotides read TGCGCCAGCAGCCAGGACGGGGGCGAGCAGTACTTC. Its protein is CASSQDGGEQYF.

The chain combines TRBV6-5 with TRBJ2-7; the match to TRBD1 covers 12 bases. The CDR3 has 14 amino acids. CDR1 is MNHEY, CDR2 SVGAGI, per germline. V shed 6 bases, J shed 6 bases, and the junction held 6 bases outside the gene matches. The CDR3 sequence is CASRRDRGLREQYF. The CDR3 nucleotides are TGTGCCAGCAGACGGGACAGGGGGCTCCGCGAGCAGTACTTC.

The rearrangement uses TRBV7-8 and TRBJ2-2, with 10 positions matching TRBD1. With V trimmed by 5 bases and J by 4 bases, 4 bases remained unmatched. Germline CDR1 is SGHVS and CDR2 is FQNEAQ. This CDR3 is 15 amino acids long. DNA of the CDR3: TGTGCCAGCAGCGTCCGGGACAGGGGCACCGGGGAGCTGTTTTTT. The encoded protein is CASSVRDRGTGELFF.

V and J are TRBV5-3 and TRBJ2-7, with TRBD1 matching over 10 bases. TRBV5-3 is noted as an ORF with a role that remains uncertain. CDR3 length equals 18 residues. With V trimmed by 4 bases and J by 7 bases, 20 bases remained unmatched. Here the CDR3 reads CARSLGTGVPPGSREQYF. The CDR3 coding sequence is TGTGCCAGAAGCCTGGGGACAGGGGTCCCTCCGGGGTCGAGGGAGCAGTACTTC.

The rearrangement uses TRBV9 and TRBJ2-3; maybe TRBD2 (5 bases). CDR1 SGDLS and CDR2 YYNGEE come from the germline V gene. Trimming took off 0 bases at V and 1 base at J, with 9 bases between the two ends. CDR3 length: 15 residues. CDR3 region: CASSVGLKGTDTQYF. The CDR3 region has the DNA TGTGCCAGCAGCGTAGGACTAAAGGGCACAGATACGCAGTATTTT.

V gene TRBV5-1 combines with J gene TRBJ2-5, with unresolved D. The V end was cut by 0 bases, the J end by 2 bases, with 5 bases between. The length of the CDR3 is 13 residues. The germline V gene encodes CDR1 SGHRS and CDR2 YFSETQ. CDR3 in DNA: TGCGCCAGCAGCTTGGTGGAGCAAGAGACCCAGTACTTC. Its protein product is CASSLVEQETQYF. The full variable domain, its missing parts supplied by reference TRBV5-1 and TRBJ2-5, is KAGVTQTPRYLIKTRGQQVTLSCSPISGHRSVSWYQQTPGQGLQFLFEYFSETQRNKGNFPGRFSGRQFSNSRSEMNVSTLELGDSALYLCASSLVEQETQYFGPGTRLLVL.

This clone was counted a single time. The chain uses TRBV5-8 and TRBJ1-6; TRBD1 might be the D (6 bases). The V gene's germline CDR1 is SGHTS and CDR2 YDEGEE. The CDR3 covers 13 residues. Trimming shortened V by 2 bases and J by 9 bases, and 9 bases separated the two germline ends. The CDR3 nucleotides read TGTGCCAGCAGCTTCAGGGGTAGTTCACCCCTCCACTTT. This sequence encodes CASSFRGSSPLHF.